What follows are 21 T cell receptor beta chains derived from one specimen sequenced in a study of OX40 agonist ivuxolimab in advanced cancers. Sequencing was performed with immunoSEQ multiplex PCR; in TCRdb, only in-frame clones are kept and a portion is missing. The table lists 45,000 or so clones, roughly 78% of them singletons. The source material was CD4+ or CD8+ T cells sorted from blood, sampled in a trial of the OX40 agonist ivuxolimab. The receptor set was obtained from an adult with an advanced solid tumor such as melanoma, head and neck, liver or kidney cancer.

The CDR3 DNA reads TGTGCCAGCAGCTTAATGGTCGGGGGGCGCAGGACCGGGGAGCTGTTTTTT. It specifies CASSLMVGGRRTGELFF. The chain uses TRBV7-3 and TRBJ2-2, with D maybe TRBD2 (7 bases). This CDR3 spans 17 amino acids. With 1 base removed from V and 5 bases from J, the gap between germline ends came to 17 bases. Germline V CDR1 and CDR2: SGHTA, FQGTGA.

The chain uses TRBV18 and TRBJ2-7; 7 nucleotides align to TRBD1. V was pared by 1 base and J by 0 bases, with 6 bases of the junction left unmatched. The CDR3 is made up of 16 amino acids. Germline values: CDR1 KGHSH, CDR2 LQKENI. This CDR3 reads CASSPLPAGGSYEQYF. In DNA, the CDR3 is TGTGCCAGCTCACCACTGCCGGCAGGGGGCTCCTACGAGCAGTACTTC.

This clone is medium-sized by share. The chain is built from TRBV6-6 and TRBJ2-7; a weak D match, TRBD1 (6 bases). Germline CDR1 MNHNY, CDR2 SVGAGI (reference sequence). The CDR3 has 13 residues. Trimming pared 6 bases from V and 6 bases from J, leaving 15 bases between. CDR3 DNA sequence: TGTGCCAGCAGCCCCAAACAGGGCACCGAGCAGTACTTC. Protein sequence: CASSPKQGTEQYF.

In DNA form, the CDR3 reads TGTGCCAGCAGTAAGTTGACACAAAGTCGGGCCAACGTCCTGACTTTC. Its translation: CASSKLTQSRANVLTF. J is TRBJ2-6 and V is TRBV28, with D uncertain. The CDR3 spans 16 residues. V was pared by 5 bases and J by 5 bases, with 16 bases between. The V gene's germline CDR1 is MDHEN and CDR2 SYDVKM.

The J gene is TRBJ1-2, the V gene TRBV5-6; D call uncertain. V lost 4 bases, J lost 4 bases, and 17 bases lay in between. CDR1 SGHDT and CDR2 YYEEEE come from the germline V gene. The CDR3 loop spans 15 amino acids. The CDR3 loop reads CASSPQDLRGYGYTF. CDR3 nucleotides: TGTGCCAGCAGCCCTCAGGACCTTCGGGGCTATGGCTACACCTTC.

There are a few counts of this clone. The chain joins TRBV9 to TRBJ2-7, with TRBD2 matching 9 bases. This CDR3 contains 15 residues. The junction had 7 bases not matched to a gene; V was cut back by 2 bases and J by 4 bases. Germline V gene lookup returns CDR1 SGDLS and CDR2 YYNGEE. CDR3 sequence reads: CASSVEVAGVYEQYF. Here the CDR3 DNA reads TGTGCCAGCAGCGTGGAAGTAGCGGGAGTGTACGAGCAGTACTTC.

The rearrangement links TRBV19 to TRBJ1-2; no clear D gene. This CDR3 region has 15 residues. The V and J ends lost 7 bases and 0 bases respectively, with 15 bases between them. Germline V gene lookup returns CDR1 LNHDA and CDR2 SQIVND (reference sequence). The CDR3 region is CASNHQRSANYGYTF. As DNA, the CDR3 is TGTGCCAGTAATCATCAGAGGTCAGCTAACTATGGCTACACCTTC.

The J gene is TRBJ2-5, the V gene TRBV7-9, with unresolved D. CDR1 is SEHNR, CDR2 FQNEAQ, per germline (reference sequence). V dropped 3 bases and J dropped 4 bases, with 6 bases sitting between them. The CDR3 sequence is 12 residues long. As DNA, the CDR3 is TGTGCCAGCAGCTTCTCGCGAGAGACCCAGTACTTC. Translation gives CASSFSRETQYF. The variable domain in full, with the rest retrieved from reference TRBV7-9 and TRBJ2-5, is DTGVSQNPRHKITKRGQNVTFRCDPISEHNRLYWYRQTLGQGPEFLTYFQNEAQLEKSRLLSDRFSAERPKGSFSTLEIQRTEQGDSAMYLCASSFSRETQYFGPGTRLLVL.

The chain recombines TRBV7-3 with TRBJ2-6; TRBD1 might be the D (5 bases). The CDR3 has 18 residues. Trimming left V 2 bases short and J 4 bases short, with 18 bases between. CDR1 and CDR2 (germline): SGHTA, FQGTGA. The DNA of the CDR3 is TGTGCCAGCAGCTTAGCCCCCAGGGCGGTGGTGGGGGCCAACGTCCTGACTTTC. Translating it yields CASSLAPRAVVGANVLTF.

The CDR3 coding sequence is TGCGCCAGCAGCCCGTTCGGGACGGAAAATGAAAAACTGTTTTTT. Its translation is CASSPFGTENEKLFF. The chain links TRBV4-3 to TRBJ1-4; tentatively, D is TRBD1 (5 bases). Germline V gives CDR1 LGHNA, CDR2 YSLEER. The V end was cut by 4 bases, the J end by 5 bases, with 14 bases between. The CDR3 length is 15 residues.

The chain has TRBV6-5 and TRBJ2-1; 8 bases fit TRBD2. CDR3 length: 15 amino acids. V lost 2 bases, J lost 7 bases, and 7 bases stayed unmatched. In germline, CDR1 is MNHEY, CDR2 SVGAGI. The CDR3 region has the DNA TGTGCCAGCAGTTACCCACGGGGGGGGCTTAATGAGCAGTTCTTC. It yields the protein CASSYPRGGLNEQFF.

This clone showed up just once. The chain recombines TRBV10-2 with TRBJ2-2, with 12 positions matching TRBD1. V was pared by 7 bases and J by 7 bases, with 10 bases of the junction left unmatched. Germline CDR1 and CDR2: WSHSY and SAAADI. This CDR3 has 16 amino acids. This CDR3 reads CASISPGTGGIGELFF. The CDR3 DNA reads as TGCGCCAGCATCTCGCCGGGGACAGGGGGCATCGGGGAGCTGTTTTTT.

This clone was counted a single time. Here the CDR3 reads CASSTSGRRGETQYF. CDR3 coding DNA: TGTGCCAGCAGCACGAGCGGGAGGAGAGGGGAGACCCAGTACTTC. V is TRBV11-2 and J is TRBJ2-5; 9 nucleotides agree with TRBD2. V was clipped by 5 bases and J by 5 bases; unmatched bases: 9. Germline V gene data show CDR1 as SGHAT and CDR2 as FQNNGV. This CDR3 is built from 15 residues.

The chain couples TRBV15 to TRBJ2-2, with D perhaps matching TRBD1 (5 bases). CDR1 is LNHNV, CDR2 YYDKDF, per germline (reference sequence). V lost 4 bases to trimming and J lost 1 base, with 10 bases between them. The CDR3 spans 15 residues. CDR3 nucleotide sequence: TGTGCCACCAGCATACAGGTTTTGAACACCGGGGAGCTGTTTTTT. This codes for CATSIQVLNTGELFF.

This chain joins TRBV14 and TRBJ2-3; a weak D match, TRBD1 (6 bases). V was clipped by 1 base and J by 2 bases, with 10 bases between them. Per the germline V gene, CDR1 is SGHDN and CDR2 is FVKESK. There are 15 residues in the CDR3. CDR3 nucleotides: TGTGCCAGCAGCCAAGTGGGGGCTCACACAGATACGCAGTATTTT. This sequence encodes CASSQVGAHTDTQYF. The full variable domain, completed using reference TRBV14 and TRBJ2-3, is EAGVTQFPSHSVIEKGQTVTLRCDPISGHDNLYWYRRVMGKEIKFLLHFVKESKQDESGMPNNRFLAERTGGTYSTLKVQPAELEDSGVYFCASSQVGAHTDTQYFGPGTRLTVL.

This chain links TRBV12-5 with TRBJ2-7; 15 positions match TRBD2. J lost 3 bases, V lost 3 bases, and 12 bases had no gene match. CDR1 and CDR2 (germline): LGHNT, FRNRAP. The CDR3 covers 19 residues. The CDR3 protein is CASGFGRGLAGGLGYEQYF. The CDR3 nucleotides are TGTGCTAGTGGTTTTGGAAGGGGACTAGCGGGAGGATTGGGCTACGAGCAGTACTTC.

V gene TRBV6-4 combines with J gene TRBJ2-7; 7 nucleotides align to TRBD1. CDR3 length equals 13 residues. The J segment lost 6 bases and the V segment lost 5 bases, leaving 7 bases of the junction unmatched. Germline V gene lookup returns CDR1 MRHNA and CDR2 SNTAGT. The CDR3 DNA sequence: TGTGCCAGCAGTCAGGACAGGACGGGCGAGCAGTACTTC. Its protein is CASSQDRTGEQYF.

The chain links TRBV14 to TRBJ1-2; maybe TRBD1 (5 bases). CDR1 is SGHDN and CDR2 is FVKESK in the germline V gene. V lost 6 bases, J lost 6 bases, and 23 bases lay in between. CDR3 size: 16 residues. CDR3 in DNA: TGTGCCAGCAGTCTTGAAACGGGAACCCCAGGGCATGGCTACACCTTC. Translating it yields CASSLETGTPGHGYTF.

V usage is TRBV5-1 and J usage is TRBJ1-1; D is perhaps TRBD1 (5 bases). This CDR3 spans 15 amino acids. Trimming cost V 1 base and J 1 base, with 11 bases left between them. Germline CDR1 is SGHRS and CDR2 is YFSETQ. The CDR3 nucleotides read TGCGCCAGCAGCTTGCCCCGACAGACGAACACTGAAGCTTTCTTT. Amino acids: CASSLPRQTNTEAFF.

The CDR3 loop is CASSTRGGGRRQNYGYTF. DNA for the CDR3: TGTGCCAGTAGTACCCGAGGAGGGGGCAGGAGGCAGAACTATGGCTACACCTTC. This rearrangement joins TRBV19 to TRBJ1-2; TRBD1 matches at 7 bases. This CDR3 comprises 18 residues. Looked up from germline, CDR1 is LNHDA and CDR2 is SQIVND (reference sequence). The J segment lost 2 bases and the V segment lost 4 bases, leaving 16 bases of the junction unmatched.

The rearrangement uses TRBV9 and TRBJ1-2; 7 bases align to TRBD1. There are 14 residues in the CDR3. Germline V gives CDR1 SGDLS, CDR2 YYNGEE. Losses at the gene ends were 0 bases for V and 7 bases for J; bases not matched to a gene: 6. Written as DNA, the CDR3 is TGTGCCAGCAGCGTAGATGGACAGGCGGGTGGCTACACCTTC. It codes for CASSVDGQAGGYTF.